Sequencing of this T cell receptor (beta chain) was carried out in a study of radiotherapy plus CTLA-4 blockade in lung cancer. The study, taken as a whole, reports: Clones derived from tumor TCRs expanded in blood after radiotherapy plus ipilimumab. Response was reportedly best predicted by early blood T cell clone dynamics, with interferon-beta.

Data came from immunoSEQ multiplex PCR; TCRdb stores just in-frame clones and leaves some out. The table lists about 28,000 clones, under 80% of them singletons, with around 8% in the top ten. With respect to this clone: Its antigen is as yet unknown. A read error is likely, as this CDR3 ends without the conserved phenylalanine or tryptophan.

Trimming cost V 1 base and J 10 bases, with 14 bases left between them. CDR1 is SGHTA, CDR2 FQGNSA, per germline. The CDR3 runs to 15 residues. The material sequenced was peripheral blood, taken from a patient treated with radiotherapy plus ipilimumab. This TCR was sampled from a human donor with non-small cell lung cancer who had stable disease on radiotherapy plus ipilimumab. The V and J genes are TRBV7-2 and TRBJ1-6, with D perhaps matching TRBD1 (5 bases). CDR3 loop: CASSLVAGTRSPLHI. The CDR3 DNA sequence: TGTGCCAGCAGCTTAGTGGCAGGGACCCGATCACCCCTCCACATT.